One and the same sample provided the 29 T cell receptor beta chains below, sequenced in a study of patients and donors after allogeneic stem cell transplantation. TCRdb passed the RT-PCR reads through MiXCR, listing each CDR3 protein once. In the table there are approximately 210,000 distinct CDR3 sequences, roughly two fifths of which are singletons. Sequencing was done on a sample of blood, either unsorted or a sorted T cell fraction (not recorded which). These receptor sequences come from a human donor who was either an allogeneic HSCT recipient or a stem cell or donor lymphocyte infusion donor (not recorded which). It is not recorded whose cells these are; they may come from a transplant donor.

The chain employs TRBV5-1 and TRBJ2-2; 11 nucleotides agree with TRBD2. V shed 1 base and J 4 bases; nucleotides not matched to a gene: 6. Germline V gene data show CDR1 as SGHRS and CDR2 as YFSETQ. The CDR3 runs 17 residues. CDR3 in amino acids: CASSLTTSGSVTGELFF. The CDR3 nucleotides are TGCGCCAGCAGCTTGACCACTAGCGGGAGTGTCACCGGGGAGCTGTTTTTT.

V gene TRBV9 combines with J gene TRBJ1-1; TRBD1 matches at 10 bases. This CDR3 region has 16 residues. Germline CDR1 is SGDLS and CDR2 is YYNGEE. Losses at the gene ends were 3 bases for V and 0 bases for J; bases not matched to a gene: 5. CDR3 nucleotide sequence: TGTGCCAGCAGCGCGGACAGGGGGACGATGAACACTGAAGCTTTCTTT. Its protein product is CASSADRGTMNTEAFF.

Here the CDR3 reads CASTQMGGYGYTF. CDR3 DNA sequence: TGTGCCAGCACCCAAATGGGAGGGTATGGCTACACCTTC. The chain combines TRBV6-1 with TRBJ1-2; D gene uncertain. Germline V gene lookup returns CDR1 MNHNS and CDR2 SASEGT. V was shortened by 7 bases and J by 5 bases, with 14 bases between the two germline ends. This CDR3 contains 13 residues.

In its sample, this clonotype was seen a few times. The chain combines TRBV29-1 with TRBJ2-2; the D is unclear. CDR1 is SQVTM and CDR2 is ANQGSEA in the germline V gene. The CDR3 covers 9 residues. For the CDR3, the DNA is TGCAAAACCCCCGGGGAGCTGTTTTTT. It codes for CKTPGELFF.

This clonotype was seen repeatedly, ten times or more. The chain uses TRBV7-6 and TRBJ2-7, with TRBD2 as a possible D gene (6 bases). Trimming shortened V by 4 bases and J by 2 bases, and 9 bases separated the two germline ends. The CDR3 runs 13 residues. Germline CDR1 and CDR2: SGHVS and FNYEAQ. CDR3 DNA: TGTGCCAGCAGCTCGGAGCGGGCCTACGAGCAGTACTTC. This translates into CASSSERAYEQYF.

This clonotype appeared once. The V gene is TRBV21-1, the J gene TRBJ1-6. TRBV21-1 is labeled a pseudogene. CDR3 size: 12 residues. CDR3 amino acids: CASVFENSPLHF. CDR3 nucleotides: TGTGCCAGTGTATTCGAGAATTCACCCCTCCACTTT.

This chain connects TRBV14 to TRBJ2-7; D is perhaps TRBD1 or TRBD2 (5 bases each). Germline V gene lookup returns CDR1 SGHDN and CDR2 FVKESK. The V end was cut by 0 bases, the J end by 0 bases, with 9 bases between. The CDR3 extends over 15 amino acids. CDR3 protein: CASSQDVGTSYEQYF. In DNA, the CDR3 is TGTGCCAGCAGCCAAGATGTAGGGACCTCCTACGAGCAGTACTTC.

The chain combines TRBV13 with TRBJ2-5; 8 bases line up with TRBD2. The CDR3 is made up of 16 amino acids. Losses at the gene ends were 5 bases for V and 3 bases for J; bases not matched to a gene: 11. CDR1 PRHDT and CDR2 FYEKMQ come from the germline V gene (reference sequence). CDR3 nucleotide sequence: TGTGCCAGCAGCACTTCCGGGACTAGGAGGGAAGAGACCCAGTACTTC. Amino acids: CASSTSGTRREETQYF. Combining the CDR3 with reference TRBV13 and TRBJ2-5 gives the whole variable domain AAGVIQSPRHLIKEKRETATLKCYPIPRHDTVYWYQQGPGQDPQFLISFYEKMQSDKGSIPDRFSAQQFSDYHSELNMSSLELGDSALYFCASSTSGTRREETQYFGPGTRLLVL.

This chain links TRBV3-1 with TRBJ1-1; D is uncertain. The CDR3 consists of 14 residues. Trimming took off 4 bases at V and 5 bases at J, with 14 bases between the two ends. Germline-derived CDR1 and CDR2 are LGHDT and YNNKEL (reference sequence). CDR3 loop: CASSLSGQSTEAFF. The CDR3 DNA sequence: TGTGCCAGCAGCCTGTCCGGGCAGTCGACTGAAGCTTTCTTT.

J is TRBJ1-2 and V is TRBV29-1, with no clear D. Germline lookup yields CDR1 SQVTM and CDR2 ANQGSEA. The CDR3 is 10 residues long. The V gene lost 3 bases and the J gene lost 2 bases, with 1 base spanning the gap. The CDR3 sequence is CSVDNYGYTF. DNA of the CDR3: TGCAGCGTTGACAACTATGGCTACACCTTC.

The chain links TRBV7-9 to TRBJ1-1; TRBD1 might be the D (6 bases). V lost 5 bases and J lost 6, with 16 bases in between. The germline V gene has CDR1 SEHNR and CDR2 FQNEAQ (reference sequence). The CDR3 covers 14 residues. CDR3 nucleotides: TGTGCCAGCAGCGGCTTACAGGGCCTATCTGAAGCTTTCTTT. Its translation: CASSGLQGLSEAFF.

The chain couples TRBV28 to TRBJ2-7; 7 bases map to TRBD2. V was pared by 5 bases and J by 4 bases, with 11 bases of the junction left unmatched. The germline V gene encodes CDR1 MDHEN and CDR2 SYDVKM. This CDR3 spans 15 amino acids. This CDR3 reads CASSPGGGLTYEQYF. The CDR3, as DNA: TGTGCCAGCAGTCCCGGGGGAGGGTTAACATACGAGCAGTACTTC.

The chain couples TRBV5-5 to TRBJ2-7, with 11 positions matching TRBD2. V gave up 1 base and J gave up 4 bases; unmatched junction bases: 7. Germline V gene sequence: CDR1 SGHKS, CDR2 YYEKEE (reference sequence). This CDR3 comprises 16 residues. The CDR3 region is CASSLTPGLADYEQYF. The CDR3 DNA sequence: TGTGCCAGCAGCTTGACACCGGGACTAGCGGATTACGAGCAGTACTTC. The whole variable domain, remainder taken from reference TRBV5-5 and TRBJ2-7, is DAGVTQSPTHLIKTRGQQVTLRCSPISGHKSVSWYQQVLGQGPQFIFQYYEKEERGRGNFPDRFSARQFPNYSSELNVNALLLGDSALYLCASSLTPGLADYEQYFGPGTRLTVT.

This clonotype was detected a few times. V and J are TRBV7-9 and TRBJ1-1, with D uncertain. This CDR3 has 13 amino acids. V lost 0 bases, J lost 4 bases, and 6 bases lay in between. The germline gives CDR1 SEHNR, CDR2 FQNEAQ (reference sequence). The CDR3 DNA reads as TGTGCCAGCAGCTTAGCGAGCAGCACTGAAGCTTTCTTT. This sequence encodes CASSLASSTEAFF.

In DNA, the CDR3 is TGTGCCAGCAGCTTAGACTGGCGGGGGACCGGTGGCTACACCTTC. This gives the protein CASSLDWRGTGGYTF. The chain links TRBV7-8 to TRBJ1-2; tentative D call: TRBD1 (5 bases). V was shortened by 1 base and J by 7 bases, with 16 bases between the two germline ends. Germline V lookup: CDR1 SGHVS, CDR2 FQNEAQ. The CDR3 is made up of 15 amino acids.

This rearrangement joins TRBV9 to TRBJ1-3, with D unresolved. CDR3 size: 14 residues. Per germline, CDR1 SGDLS and CDR2 YYNGEE. Trimming removed 2 bases at V and 0 bases at J, with 6 bases between. The CDR3 DNA sequence: TGTGCCAGCAGCGTTATGAGCTCTGGAAACACCATATATTTT. Translating gives CASSVMSSGNTIYF.

The chain couples TRBV29-1 to TRBJ2-1; perhaps TRBD2 as D (5 bases). The V gene lost 1 base and the J gene lost 6 bases, with 13 bases spanning the gap. The CDR3 contains 14 residues. Germline CDR1 reads SQVTM; CDR2 reads ANQGSEA. The CDR3 region is CSVEGRMRANEQFF. In DNA form, the CDR3 reads TGCAGCGTTGAAGGCAGAATGAGGGCCAATGAGCAGTTCTTC.

The CDR3 spells CASSLEGGENQETQYF. The CDR3, as DNA: TGTGCCAGCAGCTTAGAGGGCGGGGAGAACCAAGAGACCCAGTACTTC. This rearrangement joins TRBV11-2 to TRBJ2-5, with D possibly matching TRBD2 (6 bases). The CDR3 is made up of 16 amino acids. With 0 bases removed from V and 0 bases from J, the gap between germline ends came to 11 bases. Germline-derived CDR1 and CDR2 are SGHAT and FQNNGV. The full variable domain, completed using reference TRBV11-2 and TRBJ2-5, is EAGVAQSPRYKIIEKRQSVAFWCNPISGHATLYWYQQILGQGPKLLIQFQNNGVVDDSQLPKDRFSAERLKGVDSTLKIQPAKLEDSAVYLCASSLEGGENQETQYFGPGTRLLVL.

This clonotype was picked up many times. The rearrangement links TRBV12-3 or TRBV12-4 to TRBJ1-5, with a possible D match to TRBD1 (5 bases). This CDR3 comprises 16 residues. Trimming shortened V by 4 bases and J by 4 bases, and 17 bases separated the two germline ends. Here the CDR3 DNA reads TGTGCCAGCAGTTCGTCTCGGACATCCCAAAATCAGCCCCAGCATTTT. Its translation is CASSSSRTSQNQPQHF.

This clonotype was seen ten or more times. The V gene is TRBV29-1, the J gene TRBJ1-6, with 7 bases fitting TRBD1. From germline, CDR1 is SQVTM and CDR2 ANQGSEA. The CDR3 is made up of 12 amino acids. V lost 4 bases, J lost 6 bases, and 0 bases stayed unmatched. As DNA, the CDR3 is TGCAGCGTTGGGGACAGTAATTCACCCCTCCACTTT. Amino acids: CSVGDSNSPLHF.

V and J are TRBV5-1 and TRBJ2-1; the D gene is possibly TRBD2 (5 bases). Germline lookup yields CDR1 SGHRS and CDR2 YFSETQ. The germline V and J ends were trimmed by 0 bases and 0 bases, with 7 bases remaining between them. The CDR3 has 15 residues. CDR3 sequence: CASSLELASYNEQFF. As DNA, the CDR3 is TGCGCCAGCAGCTTGGAGCTAGCCTCCTACAATGAGCAGTTCTTC.

This clonotype was counted only a few times. The chain carries TRBV19 and TRBJ2-3; D is possibly TRBD1 (6 bases). Germline lookup yields CDR1 LNHDA and CDR2 SQIVND (reference sequence). This CDR3 has 17 amino acids. Trimming took 1 base from V and 1 from J, leaving 15 bases between them. This chain's CDR3 is CASSIGTDQLGTDTQYF. The CDR3 DNA reads TGTGCCAGTAGTATAGGGACAGACCAGCTAGGCACAGATACGCAGTATTTT.

This chain connects TRBV29-1 to TRBJ2-1, with 8 bases that match TRBD2. The CDR3 has 14 amino acids. From germline, CDR1 is SQVTM and CDR2 ANQGSEA. The ends lost 3 bases at V and 5 bases at J; junction bases unmatched: 6. DNA of the CDR3: TGCAGCGTTGATAACGGGAGGGAAGACAATGAGCAGTTCTTC. It encodes CSVDNGREDNEQFF.

CDR3 in amino acids: CASSLYGASAYEQYF. For the CDR3, the DNA is TGTGCCAGCAGTTTATACGGCGCCTCCGCCTACGAGCAGTACTTC. The chain uses TRBV27 and TRBJ2-7; D ambiguous. Germline-derived CDR1 and CDR2 are MNHEY and SMNVEV (reference sequence). V gave up 1 base and J gave up 2 bases, with 12 bases separating them. The CDR3 runs 15 residues.

V and J are TRBV11-3 and TRBJ1-1; D may be TRBD1 (5 bases). There are 15 residues in the CDR3. V was pared by 0 bases and J by 9 bases, with 17 bases between. CDR1 is SGHNT and CDR2 is YENEEA in the germline V gene. DNA for the CDR3: TGTGCCAGCAGCTTAGATACGGGGGTTCAACGACAAGCTTTCTTT. This translates into CASSLDTGVQRQAFF.

CDR3 sequence (DNA): TGTGCCAGCAAAACGGACAGGGTCACTGAAAAACTGTTTTTT. Translated: CASKTDRVTEKLFF. V is TRBV12-3 or TRBV12-4 and J is TRBJ1-4, with 8 bases that match TRBD1. The V gene end was trimmed by 7 bases and the J gene end by 7 bases; junction bases not matched to a gene: 8. The CDR3 covers 14 residues.

The V gene is TRBV4-3, the J gene TRBJ1-1, with 8 bases matching TRBD1. CDR1 LGHNA and CDR2 YSLEER come from the germline V gene. This CDR3 spans 17 amino acids. The V segment lost 0 bases and the J segment 6 bases; nucleotides outside the gene matches: 12. The CDR3 DNA reads TGCGCCAGCAGCCAAGATCCCCCTTCGACAGGGGCCGCTGAAGCTTTCTTT. This codes for CASSQDPPSTGAAEAFF.

Only a few counts were recorded for this clonotype. The chain couples TRBV7-2 to TRBJ1-2; D might be TRBD1 (6 bases). The CDR3 loop spans 14 amino acids. The V gene's germline CDR1 is SGHTA and CDR2 FQGNSA. V lost 5 bases and J lost 3, with 13 bases in between. CDR3 sequence reads: CASSPHRVHYGYTF. The CDR3, as DNA: TGTGCCAGCAGCCCACACAGGGTCCACTATGGCTACACCTTC.

This clonotype turned up a few times. V gene TRBV5-1 combines with J gene TRBJ1-2; TRBD1 might be the D (6 bases). Looked up from germline, CDR1 is SGHRS and CDR2 is YFSETQ. This CDR3 contains 18 residues. The V end was cut by 2 bases, the J end by 8 bases, with 28 bases between. For the CDR3, the DNA is TGCGCCAGCAGCTTCAGTCGACAGGCCCAGTCCCCCCAACCGGGCTACACCTTC. Residues: CASSFSRQAQSPQPGYTF.